These T cell receptor beta chains were read from a single sample in a study of cytomegalovirus exposure and HLA in healthy donors. Only in-frame clones appear in the TCRdb table, and some are missing; sequencing was by immunoSEQ multiplex PCR. The sample consists of under 250,000 clones, 75% to 85% of them appearing once. Material for sequencing was PBMCs. These receptors were collected from a woman in her forties or fifties in good health and CMV-seronegative. Both conserved end residues are part of each CDR3. The D gene is left open where the match is weak. Rows may omit the clone size; those that give it use once, few, many or a size class.

V gene: TRBV5-8
J gene: TRBJ1-2
D gene: .
clone size: .
CDR3 DNA: TGTGCCAGCAGCCTTGGGGGGGCCTATGGCTACACCTTC
CDR3 protein: CASSLGGAYGYTF

V gene: TRBV5-1
J gene: TRBJ1-2
D gene: TRBD1
clone size: .
CDR3 DNA: TGCGCCAGCAGCTTGGAAGGACAGGGGTCGGGCTACACCTTC
CDR3 protein: CASSLEGQGSGYTF

V gene: TRBV28
J gene: TRBJ1-5
D gene: .
clone size: .
CDR3 DNA: TGTGCCAGCACCACGACAGTGGGAAATCAGCCCCAGCATTTT
CDR3 protein: CASTTTVGNQPQHF

V gene: TRBV28
J gene: TRBJ2-1
D gene: TRBD2
clone size: .
CDR3 DNA: TGTGCCACAAGAAGAGCGGGGCCGAACTACAATGAGCAGTTCTTC
CDR3 protein: CATRRAGPNYNEQFF

V gene: TRBV30
J gene: TRBJ2-7
D gene: TRBD2
clone size: once
CDR3 DNA: TGTGCCTGGAGTGTAGCGTGGGGAGGGCCTAGTTTTGAGCAGTACTTC
CDR3 protein: CAWSVAWGGPSFEQYF

V gene: TRBV7-8
J gene: TRBJ2-7
D gene: .
clone size: .
CDR3 DNA: TGTGCCAGCAGCTTAGAGGGGGTGGACAGTTACGAGCAGTACTTC
CDR3 protein: CASSLEGVDSYEQYF

V gene: TRBV29-1
J gene: TRBJ2-5
D gene: TRBD1
clone size: once
CDR3 DNA: TGCAGCGTTGGGTGGACAGGGGTAGCGGAGACCCAGTACTTC
CDR3 protein: CSVGWTGVAETQYF

V gene: TRBV11-2
J gene: TRBJ2-7
D gene: .
clone size: .
CDR3 DNA: TGTGCCAGCAGTCCTTGGGGGGGGCCCTACGAGCAGTACTTC
CDR3 protein: CASSPWGGPYEQYF

V gene: TRBV5-8
J gene: TRBJ2-3
D gene: TRBD2
clone size: .
CDR3 DNA: TGTGCCAGCAGCTTGGCGGGAGGACTGAGCACAGATACGCAGTATTTT
CDR3 protein: CASSLAGGLSTDTQYF

V gene: TRBV15
J gene: TRBJ1-5
D gene: TRBD1
clone size: .
CDR3 DNA: TGTGCCACCAGCTCCCGACAGGGGAATCAGCCCCAGCATTTT
CDR3 protein: CATSSRQGNQPQHF

V gene: TRBV6-6
J gene: TRBJ2-5
D gene: TRBD2
clone size: .
CDR3 DNA: TGTGCCAGCAGCGCAGCGGGAGGCAGACAAGAGACCCAGTACTTC
CDR3 protein: CASSAAGGRQETQYF

V gene: TRBV7-9
J gene: TRBJ1-4
D gene: TRBD1
clone size: .
CDR3 DNA: TGTGCCAGCAGCTTTGGACAGGGGCTGGCTAATGAAAAACTGTTTTTT
CDR3 protein: CASSFGQGLANEKLFF

V gene: TRBV5-4
J gene: TRBJ2-4
D gene: TRBD2
clone size: .
CDR3 DNA: TGTGCCAGCAGCTTGGCCGGGAGGGGGAAAAACATTCAGTACTTC
CDR3 protein: CASSLAGRGKNIQYF

V gene: TRBV5-1
J gene: TRBJ2-7
D gene: .
clone size: .
CDR3 DNA: TGCGCCAGCAGCCTTGGTACAGGGCGGTTGGGTGCCTACGAGCAGTACTTC
CDR3 protein: CASSLGTGRLGAYEQYF

V gene: TRBV28
J gene: TRBJ1-1
D gene: TRBD1
clone size: .
CDR3 DNA: TGTGCCAGCAGCATGACCGGGACAGGGAACACTGAAGCTTTCTTT
CDR3 protein: CASSMTGTGNTEAFF

V gene: TRBV11-2
J gene: TRBJ2-1
D gene: .
clone size: .
CDR3 DNA: TGTGCCAGCAGCCCAGGGCCGCTGAATGAGCAGTTCTTC
CDR3 protein: CASSPGPLNEQFF

V gene: TRBV18
J gene: TRBJ1-1
D gene: TRBD1
clone size: once
CDR3 DNA: TGTGCCAGCTCACTTACAGGGGTAAACACTGAAGCTTTCTTT
CDR3 protein: CASSLTGVNTEAFF

V gene: TRBV19
J gene: TRBJ2-1
D gene: TRBD2
clone size: .
CDR3 DNA: TGTGCCAGTAATGGCGGGAGCCCCTACAATGAGCAGTTCTTC
CDR3 protein: CASNGGSPYNEQFF

V gene: TRBV23-1
J gene: TRBJ1-3
D gene: .
clone size: .
CDR3 DNA: TGCGCCAGCAGTCAATTTTACAGGGTATGTTCCCTCTCTGGAAACACCATATATTTT
CDR3 protein: CASSQFYRVCSLSGNTIYF

V gene: TRBV27
J gene: TRBJ1-2
D gene: TRBD1
clone size: .
CDR3 DNA: TGTGCCAGCAGCCGGGACAGGGGTCTAAATGGCTACACCTTC
CDR3 protein: CASSRDRGLNGYTF

V gene: TRBV28
J gene: TRBJ2-7
D gene: TRBD1
clone size: .
CDR3 DNA: TGTGCCAGCAGTTTCTCGGACAGGGAACTCTACGAGCAGTACTTC
CDR3 protein: CASSFSDRELYEQYF

V gene: TRBV5-5
J gene: TRBJ2-2
D gene: .
clone size: .
CDR3 DNA: TGTGCCAGCAGCTTGTCGACTAGTTGGAGGGAGCTGTTTTTT
CDR3 protein: CASSLSTSWRELFF

V gene: TRBV27
J gene: TRBJ2-1
D gene: TRBD1
clone size: few
CDR3 DNA: TGTGCCAGCACCACCCGAGGACAGGGGAGGAATGAGCAGTTCTTC
CDR3 protein: CASTTRGQGRNEQFF

V gene: TRBV7-8
J gene: TRBJ1-3
D gene: TRBD1
clone size: .
CDR3 DNA: TGTGCCAGCAGCTATTTGCGGAGGGGGCCTGGTGGAAACACCATATATTTT
CDR3 protein: CASSYLRRGPGGNTIYF

V gene: TRBV6-5
J gene: TRBJ1-5
D gene: .
clone size: .
CDR3 DNA: TGTGCCAGCAGCCCAAGCGTTAATCAGCCCCAGCATTTT
CDR3 protein: CASSPSVNQPQHF

V gene: TRBV7-9
J gene: TRBJ1-1
D gene: .
clone size: .
CDR3 DNA: TGTTCCAGCAGCTTAGAAGTGGGCGAAGCTTTCTTT
CDR3 protein: CSSSLEVGEAFF

V gene: TRBV7-9
J gene: TRBJ2-5
D gene: .
clone size: .
CDR3 DNA: TGTGCCAGCAGCGGAATCCCTATAACGGGGGAACGGGAGACCCAGTACTTC
CDR3 protein: CASSGIPITGERETQYF

V gene: TRBV6-5
J gene: TRBJ2-7
D gene: TRBD1
clone size: .
CDR3 DNA: TGTGCCAGCAGACTAGGACAGGGACCCGAGCAGTACTTC
CDR3 protein: CASRLGQGPEQYF

V gene: TRBV29-1
J gene: TRBJ2-7
D gene: .
clone size: .
CDR3 DNA: TGCAGCGTACAGGTTGTATACGAGCAGTACTTC
CDR3 protein: CSVQVVYEQYF

V gene: TRBV6-1
J gene: TRBJ1-4
D gene: TRBD1
clone size: .
CDR3 DNA: TGTGCCAGCAGTGGATCAGGGGGCACTAATGAAAAACTGTTTTTT
CDR3 protein: CASSGSGGTNEKLFF

V gene: TRBV15
J gene: TRBJ1-3
D gene: TRBD1
clone size: .
CDR3 DNA: TGTGCCACCAGCAGATTTGGGACAGGGCTGAACACCATATATTTT
CDR3 protein: CATSRFGTGLNTIYF

V gene: TRBV5-1
J gene: TRBJ2-7
D gene: .
clone size: .
CDR3 DNA: TGCGCCAGCAGCCGGCCAGGGCCAGGCTACGAGCAGTACTTC
CDR3 protein: CASSRPGPGYEQYF

V gene: TRBV13
J gene: TRBJ2-1
D gene: TRBD2
clone size: .
CDR3 DNA: TGTGCCAGCAGCTCCTACTCGTCCACGGGGGGTGAGCAGTTCTTC
CDR3 protein: CASSSYSSTGGEQFF

V gene: TRBV28
J gene: TRBJ2-7
D gene: TRBD1
clone size: .
CDR3 DNA: TGTGCCAGCAGAGCAAGCAATATACAGGGGTACGAGCAGTACTTC
CDR3 protein: CASRASNIQGYEQYF

V gene: TRBV7-6
J gene: TRBJ1-1
D gene: .
clone size: few
CDR3 DNA: TGTGCCAGCAGCTTAGGGGCGGGGGCCACTGAAGCTTTCTTT
CDR3 protein: CASSLGAGATEAFF

V gene: TRBV5-4
J gene: TRBJ1-4
D gene: .
clone size: .
CDR3 DNA: TGTGCCAGCAGCTTCGGTGTGTCTAATGAAAAACTGTTTTTT
CDR3 protein: CASSFGVSNEKLFF

V gene: TRBV19
J gene: TRBJ1-5
D gene: TRBD1
clone size: .
CDR3 DNA: TGTGCCAGTAGTTTAGACAGGGATCAGCCCCAGCATTTT
CDR3 protein: CASSLDRDQPQHF

V gene: TRBV19
J gene: TRBJ1-2
D gene: TRBD1
clone size: .
CDR3 DNA: TGTGCCAGTAGTTTTCGAGGGGGCGGTAGGACTCAACTCTTC
CDR3 protein: CASSFRGGGRTQLF

V gene: TRBV7-9
J gene: TRBJ1-1
D gene: .
clone size: once
CDR3 DNA: TGTGCCAGCAGTTTTTTTTTCGAGGACACTGAAGCTTTCTTT
CDR3 protein: CASSFFFEDTEAFF

V gene: TRBV5-5
J gene: TRBJ2-7
D gene: .
clone size: once
CDR3 DNA: TGTGCCAGCGCCCCTGGGGCGGGGACCTACGAGCAGTACTTC
CDR3 protein: CASAPGAGTYEQYF

V gene: TRBV2
J gene: TRBJ2-3
D gene: TRBD1
clone size: .
CDR3 DNA: TGTGCCAGCAGTGAAGAGGGTACAGGGGTAGATACGCAGTATTTT
CDR3 protein: CASSEEGTGVDTQYF

V gene: TRBV20-1
J gene: TRBJ1-1
D gene: .
clone size: .
CDR3 DNA: TGCAGTGCTACACAGGTTGAAGCTTTCTTT
CDR3 protein: CSATQVEAFF